This T cell receptor beta chain was profiled in a study of metastatic and nonmetastatic thyroid tumors. Study details: Repertoires from malignant and benign thyroid patients were compared across blood and tumor or nodule tissue.

Findings and caveats of the study: As reported, TCR beta diversity in blood and tumor was significantly higher in malignant thyroid tumors than in benign nodules.

Under the authors' procedure: A distant-metastasis classifier for papillary thyroid cancer was built using CDR3 differences across clinicopathological groups. MiXCR reprocessed the PCR reads for TCRdb. The V and J calls here are based on TCRdb, not the publication. The sample holds about 20,000 clones; 10% to 15% are singletons and the top ten take 5.5% to 7.5%. Thyroid surgery was preceded by no treatment in any patient. Germline assignment: CDR1 DFQATT and CDR2 SNEGSKA (reference sequence). V gave up 2 bases and J gave up 0 bases; unmatched junction bases: 4. The CDR3 is made up of 15 amino acids. The table lists this clone with many counts. The antigen is not known.

The genes are TRBV20-1 and TRBJ1-5, with 7 positions matching TRBD1. The TCR sequence derives from a male donor with papillary thyroid cancer or a benign thyroid nodule (not recorded which). Some clones in this sample may be carry-over from other donors' samples. Sequenced: blood. The CDR3 loop is CSARPGDSSNQPQHF. The CDR3 nucleotides read TGCAGTGCTAGACCCGGGGACAGTAGCAATCAGCCCCAGCATTTT.